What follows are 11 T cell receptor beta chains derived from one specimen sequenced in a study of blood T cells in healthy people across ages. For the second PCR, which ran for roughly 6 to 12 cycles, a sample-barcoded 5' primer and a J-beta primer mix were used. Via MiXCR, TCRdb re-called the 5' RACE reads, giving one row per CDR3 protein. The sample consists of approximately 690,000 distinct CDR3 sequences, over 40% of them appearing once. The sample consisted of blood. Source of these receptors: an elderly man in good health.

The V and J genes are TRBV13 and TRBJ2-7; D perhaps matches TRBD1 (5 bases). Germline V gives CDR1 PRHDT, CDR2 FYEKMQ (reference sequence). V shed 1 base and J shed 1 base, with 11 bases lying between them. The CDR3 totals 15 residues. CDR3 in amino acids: CASSLALQGSYEQYF. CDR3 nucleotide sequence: TGTGCCAGCAGCTTAGCCCTCCAGGGATCCTACGAGCAGTACTTC. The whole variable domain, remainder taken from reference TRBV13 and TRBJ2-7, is AAGVIQSPRHLIKEKRETATLKCYPIPRHDTVYWYQQGPGQDPQFLISFYEKMQSDKGSIPDRFSAQQFSDYHSELNMSSLELGDSALYFCASSLALQGSYEQYFGPGTRLTVT.

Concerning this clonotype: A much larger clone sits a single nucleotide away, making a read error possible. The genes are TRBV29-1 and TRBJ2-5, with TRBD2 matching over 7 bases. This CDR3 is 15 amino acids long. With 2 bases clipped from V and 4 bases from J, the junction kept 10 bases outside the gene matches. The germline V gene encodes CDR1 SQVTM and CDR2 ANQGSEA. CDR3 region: CSVETPGLTGETQYF. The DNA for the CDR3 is TGCAGCGTTGAAACGCCGGGACTAACGGGAGAGACCCAGTACTTC.

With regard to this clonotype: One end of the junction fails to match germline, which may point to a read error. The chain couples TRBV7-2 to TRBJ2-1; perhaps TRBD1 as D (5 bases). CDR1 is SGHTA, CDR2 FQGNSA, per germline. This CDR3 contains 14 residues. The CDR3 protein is CAGSLGPGANEQFF. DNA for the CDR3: TGTGCCGGCAGCTTAGGGCCTGGGGCCAATGAGCAGTTCTTC.

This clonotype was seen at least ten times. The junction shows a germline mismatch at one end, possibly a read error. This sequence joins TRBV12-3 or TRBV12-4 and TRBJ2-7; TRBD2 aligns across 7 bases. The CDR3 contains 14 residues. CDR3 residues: CASRLEGGSHEQYF. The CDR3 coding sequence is TGTGCCAGCAGATTAGAGGGAGGGTCGCACGAGCAGTACTTC.

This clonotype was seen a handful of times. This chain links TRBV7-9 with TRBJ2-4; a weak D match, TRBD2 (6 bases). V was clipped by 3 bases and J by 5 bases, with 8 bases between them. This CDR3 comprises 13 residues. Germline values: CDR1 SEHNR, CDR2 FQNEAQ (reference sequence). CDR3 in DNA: TGTGCCAGCAGCTTCGGGAGCCAAAACATTCAGTACTTC. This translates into CASSFGSQNIQYF.

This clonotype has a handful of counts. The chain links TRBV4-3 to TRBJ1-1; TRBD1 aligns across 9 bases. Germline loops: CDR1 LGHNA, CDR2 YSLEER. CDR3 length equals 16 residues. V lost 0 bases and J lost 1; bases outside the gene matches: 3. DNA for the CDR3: TGCGCCAGCAGCCAAGATTCGACAGGGGGGAACACTGAAGCTTTCTTT. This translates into CASSQDSTGGNTEAFF.

CDR3 DNA: TGTGCCAGCAGTTCCACAGGGACAAAGCATGGCTACACCTTC. Its translation is CASSSTGTKHGYTF. The chain uses TRBV6-5 and TRBJ1-2; tentative D call: TRBD1 (6 bases). The CDR3 loop spans 14 amino acids. Trimming took off 4 bases at V and 6 bases at J, with 15 bases between the two ends. The germline gives CDR1 MNHEY, CDR2 SVGAGI.

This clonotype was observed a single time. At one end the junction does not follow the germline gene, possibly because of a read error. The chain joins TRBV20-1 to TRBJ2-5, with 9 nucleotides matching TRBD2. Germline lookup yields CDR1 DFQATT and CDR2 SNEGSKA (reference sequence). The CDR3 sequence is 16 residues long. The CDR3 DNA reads TGCGGTGCTAGAGATCACCAGCGGGGGGATTCCGGTGAGCAGTACTTC. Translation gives CGARDHQRGDSGEQYF.

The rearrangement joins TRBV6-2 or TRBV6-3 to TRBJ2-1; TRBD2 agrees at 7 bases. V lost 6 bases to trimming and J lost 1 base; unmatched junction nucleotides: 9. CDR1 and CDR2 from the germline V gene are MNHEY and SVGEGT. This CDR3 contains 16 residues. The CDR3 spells CASRKSGGRSYNEQFF. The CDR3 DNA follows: TGTGCCAGCAGGAAATCGGGGGGTCGGTCCTACAATGAGCAGTTCTTC.

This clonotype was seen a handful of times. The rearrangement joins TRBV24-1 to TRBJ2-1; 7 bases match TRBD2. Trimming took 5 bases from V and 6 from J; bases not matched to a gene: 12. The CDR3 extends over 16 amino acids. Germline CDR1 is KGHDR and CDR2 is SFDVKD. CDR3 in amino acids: CATSGSRSSGLNEQFF. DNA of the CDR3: TGTGCCACCAGTGGGTCTAGGTCTAGCGGACTCAATGAGCAGTTCTTC.

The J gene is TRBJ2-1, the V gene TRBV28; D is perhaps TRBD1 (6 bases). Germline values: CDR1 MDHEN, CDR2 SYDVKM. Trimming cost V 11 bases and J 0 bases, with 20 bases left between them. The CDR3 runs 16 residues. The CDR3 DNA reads TGTGCCGCTTTTGTCGGACAGCCGCCCTCCTACAATGAGCAGTTCTTC. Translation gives CAAFVGQPPSYNEQFF.